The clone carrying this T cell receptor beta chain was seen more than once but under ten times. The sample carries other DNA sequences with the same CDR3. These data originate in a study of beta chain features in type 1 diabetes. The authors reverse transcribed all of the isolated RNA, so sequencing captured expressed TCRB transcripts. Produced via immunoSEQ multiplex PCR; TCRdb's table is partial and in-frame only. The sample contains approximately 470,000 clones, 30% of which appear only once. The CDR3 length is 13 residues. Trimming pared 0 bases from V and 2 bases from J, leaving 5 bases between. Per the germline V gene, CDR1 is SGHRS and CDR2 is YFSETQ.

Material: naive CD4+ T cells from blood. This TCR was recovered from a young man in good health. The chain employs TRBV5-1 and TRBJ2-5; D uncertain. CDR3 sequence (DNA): TGCGCCAGCAGCTTGGGGCAGCAAGAGACCCAGTACTTC. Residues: CASSLGQQETQYF.